The 23 T cell receptor beta chains presented below share a single source sample, sequenced in a study of shared clonotypes between healthy human individuals. TCRdb's copy holds only in-frame clones and misses some; the assay was immunoSEQ multiplex PCR. The sample includes millions of clones, around 90% of them seen just once. Material for sequencing was naive CD4+ T cells sorted from blood. Noted subset: CD45RA+ positively selected. These receptors originate from a man younger than 35 in good health.

This clone was seen a single time. The chain has TRBV10-3 and TRBJ1-1, with 10 nucleotides matching TRBD1. The trim removed 0 bases at V and 10 bases at J, leaving 2 bases unmatched. The CDR3 loop spans 13 amino acids. Germline CDR1 ENHRY, CDR2 SYGVKD. CDR3 nucleotides: TGTGCCATCAGTGAGTCGAGGGACAGGGGAGCTTTCTTT. The encoded protein is CAISESRDRGAFF.

This chain links TRBV18 with TRBJ1-1; the D is unclear. Germline V gene sequence: CDR1 KGHSH, CDR2 LQKENI. The V end was cut by 2 bases, the J end by 4 bases, with 11 bases between. The CDR3 is 14 residues long. In DNA form, the CDR3 reads TGTGCCAGCTCACCAAGTATCGGGTCCACTGAAGCTTTCTTT. Its protein product is CASSPSIGSTEAFF.

A word on this clone: Its ends do not fully match the called genes, so a read error is possible. Distinct nucleotide sequences in the sample also encode this CDR3. The genes are TRBV5-1 and TRBJ2-5; 11 bases fit TRBD2. Per the germline V gene, CDR1 is SGHRS and CDR2 is YFSETQ. This CDR3 region has 16 residues. In nucleotides, the CDR3 is TGCGCCAGCAGTTTGGATAGCGGGGGGGCTAGAGAGACCCAGTACTTC. Amino acids: CASSLDSGGARETQYF.

The chain joins TRBV6-5 to TRBJ2-2; D is undetermined. Deletions cut 0 bases from V and 4 bases from J, with 6 bases between. Germline V gene sequence: CDR1 MNHEY, CDR2 SVGAGI. This CDR3 spans 14 amino acids. The CDR3 DNA reads TGTGCCAGCAGTTACTCTTTTTTCACCGGGGAGCTGTTTTTT. This sequence encodes CASSYSFFTGELFF.

This chain uses TRBV30 with TRBJ1-4, with D possibly being TRBD1 (6 bases). CDR1 and CDR2 from the germline V gene are GTSNPN and SVGIG (reference sequence). The V end lost 4 bases, the J end lost 14 bases, and 20 bases lay between the germline ends. This CDR3 has 13 amino acids. The CDR3 coding sequence is TGTGCCTGGATGCGGCAGGGGCCACAAAGGCTGTTTTTT. Translated: CAWMRQGPQRLFF.

This chain connects TRBV11-3 to TRBJ2-7; 11 bases fit TRBD2. V lost 1 base and J lost 3; bases outside the gene matches: 2. The CDR3 consists of 15 residues. Germline V gene data show CDR1 as SGHNT and CDR2 as YENEEA. The CDR3, as DNA: TGTGCCAGCAGCTTAGGACTAGCGGGAAGCTACGAGCAGTACTTC. It encodes CASSLGLAGSYEQYF.

As concerns this clone: The junction differs from germline at one of its ends, possibly a read error. The chain joins TRBV30 to TRBJ2-6, with TRBD2 matching over 8 bases. Germline loops: CDR1 GTSNPN, CDR2 SVGIG (reference sequence). The length of the CDR3 is 13 residues. CDR3 sequence (DNA): TGCGCTCGGGCTAGCGGGTTATACAACGTCCTGACTTTC. Translated, it gives CARASGLYNVLTF.

The chain uses TRBV7-8 and TRBJ2-1, with TRBD2 matching over 12 bases. J gave up 4 bases and V 5 bases, and 3 bases lay outside the gene matches. This CDR3 has 15 residues. Germline-derived CDR1 and CDR2 are SGHVS and FQNEAQ. DNA for the CDR3: TGTGCCAGCAGCGCCGGACTAGCGGGATACAATGAGCAGTTCTTC. It codes for CASSAGLAGYNEQFF.

The V and J genes are TRBV28 and TRBJ1-2; TRBD1 might be the D (6 bases). The V end lost 5 bases, the J end lost 3 bases, and 10 bases lay between the germline ends. CDR1 is MDHEN and CDR2 is SYDVKM in the germline V gene. The CDR3 runs to 13 residues. The CDR3 here is CASSRGAYYGYTF. The CDR3 DNA reads as TGTGCCAGCAGTCGGGGGGCCTACTATGGCTACACCTTC.

The J gene is TRBJ2-7, the V gene TRBV11-2; D call uncertain. From germline, CDR1 is SGHAT and CDR2 FQNNGV. This CDR3 spans 12 amino acids. V was cut by 5 bases and J by 4 bases, with 9 bases left in between. As DNA, the CDR3 is TGTGCCAGCAGCCCGATTTTGTACGAGCAGTACTTC. This encodes CASSPILYEQYF.

J is TRBJ2-4 and V is TRBV21-1; the table gives TRBD2 as D, unverified against the DNA. TRBV21-1 is termed a pseudogene. The CDR3 sequence is 18 residues long. CDR3 region: CASSKFRERLRFKNIQYF. In DNA, the CDR3 is TGTGCCAGCAGCAAATTCCGGGAACGACTGAGATTCAAAAACATTCAGTACTTC.

Details on this clone: This sample also contains other DNA sequences that code for the same CDR3. The chain links TRBV7-2 to TRBJ1-1; D is undetermined. The V and J ends lost 1 base and 0 bases respectively, with 6 bases between them. The CDR3 is made up of 14 amino acids. Germline CDR1 SGHTA, CDR2 FQGNSA. The CDR3 DNA follows: TGTGCCAGCAGCTTAGATCGGGTGAACACTGAAGCTTTCTTT. Residues: CASSLDRVNTEAFF.

This chain joins TRBV2 and TRBJ2-7; 9 bases are shared with TRBD2. The V and J ends lost 1 base and 4 bases, in that order; junction bases with no gene match: 8. Germline values: CDR1 SNHLY, CDR2 FYNNEI. The CDR3 contains 16 residues. The CDR3 coding sequence is TGTGCCAGCAGTGAAGTGGTCCCTAGCGGGAAGTACGAGCAGTACTTC. Translating gives CASSEVVPSGKYEQYF.

V and J are TRBV2 and TRBJ2-3; D might be TRBD1 (6 bases). The germline V gene encodes CDR1 SNHLY and CDR2 FYNNEI. V lost 10 bases, J lost 1 base, and 12 bases lay in between. This CDR3 region has 13 residues. CDR3: CAKGGPGTDTQYF. For the CDR3, the DNA is TGTGCCAAAGGGGGTCCAGGCACAGATACGCAGTATTTT.

Only one count was recorded for this clone. Other DNA sequences of this sample code for an identical CDR3. J is TRBJ1-4 and V is TRBV9; D might be TRBD1 (5 bases). The CDR3 length is 15 residues. Between the trimmed V and J ends, which lost 0 bases and 2 bases, there was a span of 8 bases. Looked up from germline, CDR1 is SGDLS and CDR2 is YYNGEE. The CDR3 region is CASSVAWGTNEKLFF. CDR3 bases: TGTGCCAGCAGCGTAGCATGGGGGACTAATGAAAAACTGTTTTTT. Full variable domain (rest looked up from reference TRBV9 and TRBJ1-4): DSGVTQTPKHLITATGQRVTLRCSPRSGDLSVYWYQQSLDQGLQFLIQYYNGEERAKGNILERFSAQQFPDLHSELNLSSLELGDSALYFCASSVAWGTNEKLFFGSGTQLSVL.

This chain joins TRBV7-9 and TRBJ1-6, with TRBD1 matching 9 bases. CDR3 length equals 15 residues. The V and J ends lost 3 bases and 8 bases, in that order; junction bases with no gene match: 5. Germline assignment: CDR1 SEHNR and CDR2 FQNEAQ (reference sequence). DNA of the CDR3: TGTGCCAGCAGCTTTTTGGACAGGGGCTATTCACCCCTCCACTTT. Translated, it gives CASSFLDRGYSPLHF.

The chain joins TRBV9 to TRBJ1-5; D is ambiguous. From germline, CDR1 is SGDLS and CDR2 YYNGEE. Trimming took 0 bases from V and 6 from J, leaving 13 bases between them. The CDR3 totals 15 residues. The CDR3 DNA follows: TGTGCCAGCAGCGTAGCTGGGGAAAAGGGTCAGCCCCAGCATTTT. It specifies CASSVAGEKGQPQHF. Drawing the rest from reference TRBV9 and TRBJ1-5, the complete variable domain is DSGVTQTPKHLITATGQRVTLRCSPRSGDLSVYWYQQSLDQGLQFLIQYYNGEERAKGNILERFSAQQFPDLHSELNLSSLELGDSALYFCASSVAGEKGQPQHFGDGTRLSIL.

V is TRBV5-6 and J is TRBJ2-7, with a tentative D call TRBD2 (5 bases). CDR1 and CDR2 (germline): SGHDT, YYEEEE. CDR3 length: 16 residues. V dropped 2 bases and J dropped 0 bases, with 15 bases sitting between them. CDR3 sequence: CASSLWAHLASYEQYF. The CDR3 DNA reads TGTGCCAGCAGCTTATGGGCACACCTAGCCTCCTACGAGCAGTACTTC. The full variable domain, rest sourced from reference TRBV5-6 and TRBJ2-7, is DAGVTQSPTHLIKTRGQQVTLRCSPKSGHDTVSWYQQALGQGPQFIFQYYEEEERQRGNFPDRFSGHQFPNYSSELNVNALLLGDSALYLCASSLWAHLASYEQYFGPGTRLTVT.

CDR3 loop: CASSPQGVINVETQYF. The CDR3 bases are TGTGCCAGCAGTCCCCAGGGGGTGATAAATGTGGAGACCCAGTACTTC. The chain combines TRBV2 with TRBJ2-5, with TRBD1 identical over 7 bases. CDR3 length equals 16 residues. Germline CDR1 is SNHLY and CDR2 is FYNNEI. With V trimmed by 5 bases and J by 5 bases, 14 bases remained unmatched. The whole variable domain, remainder taken from reference TRBV2 and TRBJ2-5, is EPEVTQTPSHQVTQMGQEVILRCVPISNHLYFYWYRQILGQKVEFLVSFYNNEISEKSEIFDDQFSVERPDGSNFTLKIRSTKLEDSAMYFCASSPQGVINVETQYFGPGTRLLVL.

This clone occurred a few times. V gene TRBV10-3 combines with J gene TRBJ2-5; 9 bases agree with TRBD1. The CDR3 consists of 13 residues. Germline V gene sequence: CDR1 ENHRY, CDR2 SYGVKD. V lost 6 bases, J lost 5 bases, and 4 bases stayed unmatched. The CDR3 protein is CAIRPGQGETQYF. CDR3 sequence (DNA): TGTGCCATCAGGCCCGGACAGGGGGAGACCCAGTACTTC.

The chain joins TRBV20-1 to TRBJ1-1; D unclear. Trimming took 1 base from V and 7 from J, leaving 7 bases between them. Germline V lookup: CDR1 DFQATT, CDR2 SNEGSKA (reference sequence). The CDR3 spans 11 residues. The CDR3 here is CSARAPGEAFF. Here the CDR3 DNA reads TGCAGTGCTAGAGCCCCTGGTGAAGCTTTCTTT.

To note about this clone: Other DNA sequences in this sample translate to the same CDR3. The genes are TRBV7-6 and TRBJ2-2, with D unresolved. CDR1 SGHVS and CDR2 FNYEAQ come from the germline V gene. This CDR3 is built from 12 residues. The V end lost 1 base, the J end lost 7 bases, and 4 bases lay between the germline ends. The CDR3 DNA reads as TGTGCCAGCAGCTTAGTTATCGGGGAGCTGTTTTTT. Protein: CASSLVIGELFF.

V usage is TRBV7-2 and J usage is TRBJ2-2, with 7 bases aligning to TRBD2. Germline V lookup: CDR1 SGHTA, CDR2 FQGNSA. After removal of 2 bases from V and 4 bases from J, the junction contained 4 bases not matched to a gene. The CDR3 runs 15 residues. The CDR3 loop is CASSLQRDSTGELFF. The CDR3 DNA sequence: TGTGCCAGCAGCTTACAGCGGGACTCCACCGGGGAGCTGTTTTTT. The variable domain in full, with the rest retrieved from reference TRBV7-2 and TRBJ2-2, is GAGVSQSPSNKVTEKGKDVELRCDPISGHTALYWYRQSLGQGLEFLIYFQGNSAPDKSGLPSDRFSAERTGGSVSTLTIQRTQQEDSAVYLCASSLQRDSTGELFFGEGSRLTVL.